Listed here are 6 T cell receptor beta chains from one sample, sequenced in a study of shared clonotypes between healthy human individuals. The naive CD8 fraction comprised CD45RO-negative cells positively selected for CCR7 and excluded terminally differentiated effector memory CD45RA+ cells. Here immunoSEQ multiplex PCR was the method, and the copy in TCRdb shows in-frame clones only, minus some. The table lists nearly 600,000 clones, around 95% of them singletons, with less than 0.13% in the top ten. Sequencing was performed on naive CD8+ T cells sorted from blood. These receptors came from a woman aged 25 to 45 in good health.

This chain connects TRBV10-1 to TRBJ2-7; 8 bases agree with TRBD2. This CDR3 comprises 13 residues. With V trimmed by 5 bases and J by 3 bases, 3 bases remained unmatched. The germline V gene has CDR1 WNHNN and CDR2 SYGVQD (reference sequence). CDR3 sequence reads: CASSIGRGYEQYF. The CDR3 DNA is TGCGCCAGCAGTATCGGGAGGGGCTACGAGCAGTACTTC.

The chain links TRBV20-1 to TRBJ2-7, with D unclear. Trimming shortened V by 5 bases and J by 6 bases, and 11 bases separated the two germline ends. The CDR3 is 11 amino acids. Per germline, CDR1 DFQATT and CDR2 SNEGSKA (reference sequence). The CDR3: CSALGALEQYF. DNA for the CDR3: TGCAGTGCTCTAGGAGCCCTCGAGCAGTACTTC.

V usage is TRBV14 and J usage is TRBJ2-1, with D uncertain. From germline, CDR1 is SGHDN and CDR2 FVKESK. The V end was cut by 3 bases, the J end by 4 bases, with 16 bases between. The CDR3 spans 16 residues. The chain's CDR3 is CASSHSSIVSYNEQFF. The CDR3 region has the DNA TGTGCCAGCAGCCACTCATCTATAGTTTCTTACAATGAGCAGTTCTTC.

V usage is TRBV6-6 and J usage is TRBJ2-7, with 10 bases aligning to TRBD1. The CDR3 contains 14 residues. V was pared by 5 bases and J by 2 bases, with 3 bases of the junction left unmatched. Germline loops: CDR1 MNHNY, CDR2 SVGAGI (reference sequence). As DNA, the CDR3 is TGTGCCAGCAGTGTCGGGACAGGGGCCTACGAGCAGTACTTC. Residues: CASSVGTGAYEQYF.

V gene TRBV27 combines with J gene TRBJ2-7, with 10 bases lining up with TRBD2. The CDR3 spans 15 residues. Trimming removed 4 bases from V and 6 bases from J; junction bases left unmatched: 9. Germline CDR1 MNHEY, CDR2 SMNVEV (reference sequence). In DNA form, the CDR3 reads TGTGCCAGCAGTTCGGAAGCGGGAGGGCTGGGCGAGCAGTACTTC. Translated, it gives CASSSEAGGLGEQYF.

The count of this clone is one. Additional DNA sequences in this sample encode the identical CDR3. V is TRBV10-1 and J is TRBJ2-2, with 7 positions matching TRBD2. V lost 2 bases, J lost 5 bases, and 2 bases stayed unmatched. The length of the CDR3 is 14 residues. Germline loops: CDR1 WNHNN, CDR2 SYGVQD (reference sequence). CDR3 DNA sequence: TGCGCCAGCAGTGAGACGGGGGGTACCGGGGAGCTGTTTTTT. Protein product: CASSETGGTGELFF.